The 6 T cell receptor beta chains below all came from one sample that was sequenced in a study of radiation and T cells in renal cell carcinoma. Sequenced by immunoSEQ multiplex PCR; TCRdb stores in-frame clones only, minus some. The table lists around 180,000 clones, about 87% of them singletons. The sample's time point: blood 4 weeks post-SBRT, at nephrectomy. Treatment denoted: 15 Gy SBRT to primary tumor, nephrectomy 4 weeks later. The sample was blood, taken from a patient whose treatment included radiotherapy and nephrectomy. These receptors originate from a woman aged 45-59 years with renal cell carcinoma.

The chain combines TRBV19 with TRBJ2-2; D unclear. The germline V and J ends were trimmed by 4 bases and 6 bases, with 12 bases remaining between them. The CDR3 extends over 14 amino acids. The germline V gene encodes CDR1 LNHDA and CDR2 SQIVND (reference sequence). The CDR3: CASSTSGAPGELFF. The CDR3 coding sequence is TGTGCCAGTAGTACATCAGGTGCCCCCGGGGAGCTGTTTTTT. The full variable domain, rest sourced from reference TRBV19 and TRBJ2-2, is DGGITQSPKYLFRKEGQNVTLSCEQNLNHDAMYWYRQDPGQGLRLIYYSQIVNDFQKGDIAEGYSVSREKKESFPLTVTSAQKNPTAFYLCASSTSGAPGELFFGEGSRLTVL.

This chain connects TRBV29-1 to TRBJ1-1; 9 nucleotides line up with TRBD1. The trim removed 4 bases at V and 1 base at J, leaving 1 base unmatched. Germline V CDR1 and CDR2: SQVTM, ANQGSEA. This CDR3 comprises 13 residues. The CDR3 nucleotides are TGCAGCGTTGCGGGACAGGGGAACACTGAAGCTTTCTTT. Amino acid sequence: CSVAGQGNTEAFF.

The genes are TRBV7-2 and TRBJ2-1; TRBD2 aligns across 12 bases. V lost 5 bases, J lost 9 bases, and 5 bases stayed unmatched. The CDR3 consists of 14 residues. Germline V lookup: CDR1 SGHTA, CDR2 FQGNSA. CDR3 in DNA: TGTGCCAGCAGCACTAGCGGGGGGAGGGGTGAGCAGTTCTTC. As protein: CASSTSGGRGEQFF. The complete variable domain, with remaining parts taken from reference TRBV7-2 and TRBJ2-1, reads GAGVSQSPSNKVTEKGKDVELRCDPISGHTALYWYRQSLGQGLEFLIYFQGNSAPDKSGLPSDRFSAERTGGSVSTLTIQRTQQEDSAVYLCASSTSGGRGEQFFGPGTRLTVL.

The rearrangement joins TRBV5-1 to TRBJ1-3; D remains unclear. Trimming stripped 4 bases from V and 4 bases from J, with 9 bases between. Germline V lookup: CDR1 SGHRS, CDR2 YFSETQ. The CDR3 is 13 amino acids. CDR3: CASSLSPGNTIYF. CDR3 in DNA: TGCGCCAGCAGCCTCAGCCCGGGAAACACCATATATTTT.

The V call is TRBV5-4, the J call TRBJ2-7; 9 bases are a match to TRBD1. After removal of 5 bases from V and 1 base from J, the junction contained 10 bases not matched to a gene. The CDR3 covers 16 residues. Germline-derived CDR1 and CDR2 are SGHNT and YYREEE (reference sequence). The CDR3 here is CASSSRAGTGSYEQYF. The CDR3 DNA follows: TGTGCCAGCAGTTCTCGAGCCGGGACAGGGTCCTACGAGCAGTACTTC.

This chain's CDR3 is CASSGFQRLNYGYTF. Here the CDR3 DNA reads TGTGCCAGTAGTGGCTTTCAACGTCTAAACTATGGCTACACCTTC. J is TRBJ1-2 and V is TRBV19; D is unclear. Trimming removed 5 bases at V and 2 bases at J, with 15 bases between. This CDR3 comprises 15 residues. CDR1 and CDR2 from the germline V gene are LNHDA and SQIVND (reference sequence).